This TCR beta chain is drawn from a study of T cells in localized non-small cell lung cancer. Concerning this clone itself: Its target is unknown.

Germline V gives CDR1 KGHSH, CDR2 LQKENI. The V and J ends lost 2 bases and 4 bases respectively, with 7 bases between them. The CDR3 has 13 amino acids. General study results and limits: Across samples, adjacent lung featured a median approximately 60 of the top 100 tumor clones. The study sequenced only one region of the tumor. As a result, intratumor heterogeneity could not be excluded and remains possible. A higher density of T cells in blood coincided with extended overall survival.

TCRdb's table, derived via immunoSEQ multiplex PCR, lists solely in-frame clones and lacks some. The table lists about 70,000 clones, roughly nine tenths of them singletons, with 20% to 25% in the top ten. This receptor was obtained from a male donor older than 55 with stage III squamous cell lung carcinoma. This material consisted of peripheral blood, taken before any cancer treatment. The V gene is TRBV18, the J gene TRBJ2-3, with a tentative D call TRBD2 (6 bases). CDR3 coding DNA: TGTGCCAGCTCACCATGGGGGGCAGATACGCAGTATTTT. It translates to CASSPWGADTQYF. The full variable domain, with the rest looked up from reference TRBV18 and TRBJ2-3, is NAGVMQNPRHLVRRRGQEARLRCSPMKGHSHVYWYRQLPEEGLKFMVYLQKENIIDESGMPKERFSAEFPKEGPSILRIQQVVRGDSAAYFCASSPWGADTQYFGPGTRLTVL.